A single T cell receptor (beta chain) is shown here with its context. CDR1 is LGHNA, CDR2 YNFKEQ, per germline. CDR3 length: 15 amino acids. V lost 0 bases, J lost 0 bases, and 7 bases lay in between. This table comes from immunoSEQ multiplex PCR, and its TCRdb copy is limited to in-frame clones, with some not included. The table lists around 58,000 clones, more than 75% of them singletons. The data are from a study of technical replicates of blood from a handful of donors. Sequencing used PBMCs. The chain uses TRBV4-2 and TRBJ2-3; D is unclear. The sequence derives from a human donor in good health. Some clones in this sample may be carry-over from other donors' samples. The CDR3 protein is CASSQDYPSTDTQYF. The CDR3 nucleotides read TGTGCCAGCAGCCAAGACTACCCTAGCACAGATACGCAGTATTTT.